The 17 T cell receptor beta chains reported below all come from one sample, sequenced in a study of OX40 agonist ivuxolimab in advanced cancers. The table came from immunoSEQ multiplex PCR; TCRdb's copy has only in-frame clones and leaves some out. The data show around 80,000 clones, about 88% seen once. The sequences come from CD4+ or CD8+ T cells sorted from blood, collected in a trial of the OX40 agonist ivuxolimab. These TCRs come from an adult with an advanced solid tumor such as melanoma, head and neck, liver or kidney cancer.

The V gene is TRBV7-2, the J gene TRBJ2-3; a weak D match, TRBD1 (5 bases). With 3 bases removed from V and 6 bases from J, the gap between germline ends came to 16 bases. This CDR3 comprises 15 residues. Germline V CDR1 and CDR2: SGHTA, FQGNSA. CDR3 sequence (DNA): TGTGCCAGCAGCTTCCTAGGGGCGGCCGGGGATACGCAGTATTTT. It yields the protein CASSFLGAAGDTQYF. Variable domain in full (rest from reference TRBV7-2 and TRBJ2-3): GAGVSQSPSNKVTEKGKDVELRCDPISGHTALYWYRQSLGQGLEFLIYFQGNSAPDKSGLPSDRFSAERTGGSVSTLTIQRTQQEDSAVYLCASSFLGAAGDTQYFGPGTRLTVL.

The V gene is TRBV7-6, the J gene TRBJ1-6; D not certain. Germline loops: CDR1 SGHVS, CDR2 FNYEAQ. The CDR3 is made up of 15 amino acids. V was trimmed by 1 base and J by 7 bases, leaving 11 bases between them. CDR3 DNA sequence: TGTGCCAGCAGCTTAGTTGTGTCAGGAAATTCACCCCTCCACTTT. This encodes CASSLVVSGNSPLHF.

This sequence joins TRBV15 and TRBJ1-5; unclear D gene. V shed 0 bases and J shed 0 bases, with 9 bases lying between them. Germline loops: CDR1 LNHNV, CDR2 YYDKDF (reference sequence). The CDR3 has 16 amino acids. CDR3 amino acids: CATSRDWAGSNQPQHF. CDR3 sequence (DNA): TGTGCCACCAGCAGAGATTGGGCAGGTAGCAATCAGCCCCAGCATTTT.

The J gene is TRBJ2-1, the V gene TRBV5-4; D may be TRBD2 (6 bases). Germline V gene sequence: CDR1 SGHNT, CDR2 YYREEE (reference sequence). Deletions cut 4 bases from V and 2 bases from J, with 13 bases between. The CDR3 consists of 15 residues. The CDR3 protein is CASSMSSATYNEQFF. As DNA, the CDR3 is TGTGCCAGCAGCATGTCTAGCGCTACCTACAATGAGCAGTTCTTC.

The gene calls are TRBV30 and TRBJ2-4; 7 nucleotides match TRBD1. Trimming took 3 bases from V and 5 from J; bases not matched to a gene: 7. The V gene's germline CDR1 is GTSNPN and CDR2 SVGIG (reference sequence). CDR3 length equals 14 residues. CDR3 sequence (DNA): TGTGCCTGGAGACCCCGGACAGGAGAAAACATTCAGTACTTC. Its protein product is CAWRPRTGENIQYF.

The rearrangement links TRBV9 to TRBJ2-6; D call uncertain. Trimming stripped 3 bases from V and 2 bases from J, with 9 bases between. The CDR3 runs to 15 residues. Germline CDR1 reads SGDLS; CDR2 reads YYNGEE. CDR3 in DNA: TGTGCCAGCAGCGGATATGGGGCTGGGGCCAACGTCCTGACTTTC. Translated, it gives CASSGYGAGANVLTF. The variable domain in full, completed from reference TRBV9 and TRBJ2-6, reads DSGVTQTPKHLITATGQRVTLRCSPRSGDLSVYWYQQSLDQGLQFLIQYYNGEERAKGNILERFSAQQFPDLHSELNLSSLELGDSALYFCASSGYGAGANVLTFGAGSRLTVL.

The chain carries TRBV18 and TRBJ2-5, with D unresolved. Germline CDR1 is KGHSH and CDR2 is LQKENI. CDR3 length: 12 residues. Trimming cost V 3 bases and J 2 bases, with 4 bases left between them. The CDR3 loop is CASSPPQETQYF. The CDR3 DNA is TGTGCCAGCTCACCCCCTCAAGAGACCCAGTACTTC. The full variable domain, completed using reference TRBV18 and TRBJ2-5, is NAGVMQNPRHLVRRRGQEARLRCSPMKGHSHVYWYRQLPEEGLKFMVYLQKENIIDESGMPKERFSAEFPKEGPSILRIQQVVRGDSAAYFCASSPPQETQYFGPGTRLLVL.

This chain connects TRBV5-6 to TRBJ2-4; possibly TRBD2 for D (6 bases). CDR3 length: 17 amino acids. V lost 5 bases and J lost 0, with 18 bases in between. CDR1 and CDR2 from the germline V gene are SGHDT and YYEEEE. For the CDR3, the DNA is TGTGCCAGCAGTGTGCTGGAGGGTCAACTAGCCAAAAACATTCAGTACTTC. This codes for CASSVLEGQLAKNIQYF.

The chain links TRBV4-1 to TRBJ2-2; TRBD1 agrees at 7 bases. The CDR3 is 16 residues long. V trimming: 3 bases; J trimming: 1 base; junction bases outside the gene matches: 5. CDR1 and CDR2 (germline): MGHRA, YSYEKL. CDR3 region: CASSHQGTVNTGELFF. As DNA, the CDR3 is TGCGCCAGCAGCCACCAAGGGACAGTGAACACCGGGGAGCTGTTTTTT.

The chain employs TRBV14 and TRBJ1-2; D gene unclear. CDR3 length: 21 residues. CDR1 and CDR2 (germline): SGHDN, FVKESK. The V end lost 4 bases, the J end lost 0 bases, and 30 bases lay between the germline ends. CDR3 residues: CASSLFSVFGEVASANYGYTF. The DNA of the CDR3 is TGTGCCAGCAGCCTTTTCTCAGTGTTCGGAGAGGTGGCGTCGGCTAACTATGGCTACACCTTC.

V gene TRBV6-5 combines with J gene TRBJ1-2; 9 bases agree with TRBD1. The ends lost 5 bases at V and 5 bases at J; junction bases unmatched: 3. The V gene's germline CDR1 is MNHEY and CDR2 SVGAGI. CDR3 length: 13 residues. The chain's CDR3 is CASSTGGRYGYTF. CDR3 bases: TGTGCCAGCAGTACAGGGGGCCGGTATGGCTACACCTTC.

The V and J genes are TRBV5-6 and TRBJ1-1, with 8 nucleotides matching TRBD1. The CDR3 totals 15 residues. CDR1 and CDR2 from the germline V gene are SGHDT and YYEEEE. V dropped 1 base and J dropped 5; count of bases not matched to a gene: 7. The CDR3 coding sequence is TGTGCCAGCAGCTTGCCGGGACAGGTTGTTACTGAAGCTTTCTTT. Translation gives CASSLPGQVVTEAFF.

This chain links TRBV18 with TRBJ2-7, with D maybe TRBD2 (6 bases). Germline V gene sequence: CDR1 KGHSH, CDR2 LQKENI. The length of the CDR3 is 15 residues. V gave up 2 bases and J gave up 4 bases, with 15 bases separating them. The CDR3 DNA sequence: TGTGCCAGCTCACCAGGTCTAGCGACGAATTACGAGCAGTACTTC. It yields the protein CASSPGLATNYEQYF. Combining the CDR3 with reference TRBV18 and TRBJ2-7 gives the whole variable domain NAGVMQNPRHLVRRRGQEARLRCSPMKGHSHVYWYRQLPEEGLKFMVYLQKENIIDESGMPKERFSAEFPKEGPSILRIQQVVRGDSAAYFCASSPGLATNYEQYFGPGTRLTVT.

The count of this clone is one. The gene calls are TRBV5-6 and TRBJ1-4; D unclear. Germline CDR1 SGHDT, CDR2 YYEEEE. There are 14 residues in the CDR3. V lost 0 bases and J lost 4, with 7 bases in between. The CDR3 here is CASSLAELNEKLFF. In nucleotides, the CDR3 is TGTGCCAGCAGCTTGGCCGAACTTAATGAAAAACTGTTTTTT. The whole variable domain, remainder taken from reference TRBV5-6 and TRBJ1-4, is DAGVTQSPTHLIKTRGQQVTLRCSPKSGHDTVSWYQQALGQGPQFIFQYYEEEERQRGNFPDRFSGHQFPNYSSELNVNALLLGDSALYLCASSLAELNEKLFFGSGTQLSVL.

The V gene is TRBV6-6, the J gene TRBJ1-2; D perhaps matches TRBD1 (6 bases). With 2 bases removed from V and 2 bases from J, the gap between germline ends came to 9 bases. The CDR3 consists of 14 residues. Germline CDR1 reads MNHNY; CDR2 reads SVGAGI (reference sequence). The CDR3 nucleotides are TGTGCCAGCAGTTACGGGCAGGGGAACTATGGCTACACCTTC. It translates to CASSYGQGNYGYTF.

V gene TRBV11-2 combines with J gene TRBJ2-7, with 9 bases matching TRBD2. Looked up from germline, CDR1 is SGHAT and CDR2 is FQNNGV. V was pared by 3 bases and J by 2 bases, with 5 bases of the junction left unmatched. The CDR3 is made up of 15 amino acids. CDR3 nucleotide sequence: TGTGCCAGCAGCTTCTTGACTAGCGGCACCTACGAGCAGTACTTC. Its translation is CASSFLTSGTYEQYF.

This clone was detected only a few times. CDR3 residues: CATKRRDREQETQYF. CDR3 DNA sequence: TGCGCCACAAAACGCCGGGACAGGGAGCAAGAGACCCAGTACTTC. J is TRBJ2-5 and V is TRBV10-1; 9 nucleotides match TRBD1. Germline V gene sequence: CDR1 WNHNN, CDR2 SYGVQD (reference sequence). This CDR3 comprises 15 residues. With V trimmed by 10 bases and J by 2 bases, 11 bases remained unmatched.